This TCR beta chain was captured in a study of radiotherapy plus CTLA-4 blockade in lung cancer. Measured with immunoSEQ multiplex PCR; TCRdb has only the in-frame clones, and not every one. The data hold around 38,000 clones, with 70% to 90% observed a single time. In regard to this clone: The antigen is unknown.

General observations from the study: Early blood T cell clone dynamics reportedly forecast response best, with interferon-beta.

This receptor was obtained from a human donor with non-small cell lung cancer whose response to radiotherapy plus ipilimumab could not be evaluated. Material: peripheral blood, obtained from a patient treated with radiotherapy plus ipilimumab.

The CDR3 DNA sequence: TGTGCCAGCAGCTACGCGGGGGGTGGTAACTATGGCTACACCTTC. Translation gives CASSYAGGGNYGYTF. The chain has TRBV7-9 and TRBJ1-2; TRBD1 is a possible D gene (5 bases). The V end was cut by 4 bases, the J end by 1 base, with 13 bases between. The CDR3 is 15 residues long. Per the germline V gene, CDR1 is SEHNR and CDR2 is FQNEAQ (reference sequence).